This is a list of T cell receptor beta chains from one sample in a study of beta chain features in type 1 diabetes. TCRdb keeps only in-frame clones here, not all; method: immunoSEQ multiplex PCR. The table includes more than 140,000 clones, roughly 10% detected once. Source material: central memory CD4+ T cells from blood. These receptors were taken from a woman in her thirties or forties in good health. The CDR3 runs from the conserved cysteine through the conserved F or W. A D gene is named only where the DNA matches it firmly. Part of the rows lack a size; the others show once, few, many or a class for expanded clones.

J gene	V gene	clone size	D gene	CDR3 DNA	CDR3 protein
TRBJ2-2	TRBV9	few	TRBD1	TGTGCCAGCAGACAGGGGACAGGCGGGGAGCTGTTTTTT	CASRQGTGGELFF
TRBJ2-1	TRBV5-1	.	TRBD2	TGCGCCAGCAGCATTAGCGGGGGAGCCTACAATGAGCAGTTCTTC	CASSISGGAYNEQFF
TRBJ2-1	TRBV5-1	.	.	TGCGCCAGCAGAAGGGGTTCCGATGAGCAGTTCTTC	CASRRGSDEQFF
TRBJ1-2	TRBV5-6	few	.	TGTGCCAGCAGCTTGGAAGACAGCAGGTACCTCTATGGCTACACCTTC	CASSLEDSRYLYGYTF
TRBJ2-3	TRBV6-1	.	TRBD2	TGTGCCAGCAGTGCCAGCGGGGGGTTTTTCACAGATACGCAGTATTTT	CASSASGGFFTDTQYF
TRBJ2-5	TRBV6-1	.	.	TGTGCCATCAGTGAGTCTGGCGGAACCCAAGAGACCCAGTACTTC	CAISESGGTQETQYF
TRBJ2-3	TRBV7-9	.	.	TGTGCCAGCAGCTTACTGGATACGCAGTATTTT	CASSLLDTQYF
TRBJ2-5	TRBV4-2	many	.	TGTGCCAGCAGCCAAGATCGGGAGACCCAGTACTTC	CASSQDRETQYF
TRBJ2-2	TRBV10-3	few	.	TGTGCCATCCGTACGCAGCAGGTCGGGGAGCTGTTTTTT	CAIRTQQVGELFF
TRBJ1-3	TRBV29-1	many	.	TGCAGCGTTGAATTCGGGGGATTCTCTGGAAACACCATATATTTT	CSVEFGGFSGNTIYF
TRBJ2-1	TRBV4-3	.	TRBD2	TGCGCCAGCAGCCAAGACGGTCAACTAGCGGGGGGGCCTCACCAGTTCTTC	CASSQDGQLAGGPHQFF
TRBJ1-1	TRBV5-1	few	.	TGCGCCAGCAGCTTCGACAGCGTGAACACTGAAGCTTTCTTT	CASSFDSVNTEAFF
TRBJ1-2	TRBV29-1	.	TRBD1	TGCAGCGTGGGGACAGACTATGGCTACACCTTC	CSVGTDYGYTF
TRBJ2-3	TRBV27	.	TRBD2	TGTGCCAGCAGTTCCAAGCGGGGGAGGACAGATACGCAGTATTTT	CASSSKRGRTDTQYF
TRBJ1-4	TRBV7-9	many	.	TGTGCCAGCAGCCTAGACAGGAATGAAAAACTGTTTTTT	CASSLDRNEKLFF
TRBJ1-6	TRBV4-1	.	TRBD1	TGCGCCAGCAGCCAAGATTTGGACAGGGCTCGATCACCCCTCCACTTT	CASSQDLDRARSPLHF
TRBJ1-2	TRBV19	.	.	TGTGCCAGTAGGCCCGTCGGGAAAGACTATGGCTACACCTTC	CASRPVGKDYGYTF
TRBJ2-1	TRBV10-1	.	TRBD1	TGCGCCAGCAGTAGGACAGGGGTACCCTACAATGAGCAGTTCTTC	CASSRTGVPYNEQFF
TRBJ1-4	TRBV7-9	many	TRBD1	TGTGCCAGCAGCCCACCAGGGGGAAGGGAAAAACTGTTTTTT	CASSPPGGREKLFF
TRBJ2-6	TRBV9	many	.	TGTGCCAGCAGCGCATACAAGATCTCTGGGGCCAACGTCCTGACTTTC	CASSAYKISGANVLTF
TRBJ1-2	TRBV6-1	few	.	TGTGCCAGCAGTCCATGGACAGATGGCTACACCTTC	CASSPWTDGYTF
TRBJ2-5	TRBV4-3	few	.	TGCGCCAGCAGCCGCGATAGAGAGACCCAGTACTTC	CASSRDRETQYF
TRBJ2-3	TRBV9	.	.	TGTGCCAGCAGCGTTTCCTGGGGGGGCGGCAAAATAGATACGCAGTATTTT	CASSVSWGGGKIDTQYF
TRBJ1-5	TRBV7-7	.	.	TGTGCCAGCAGCCCTCAAGCCGATCAGCCCCAGCATTTT	CASSPQADQPQHF
TRBJ2-7	TRBV9	few	.	TGTGCCAGCAGCGTAGGGCAGGGAAATTACGAGCAGTACTTC	CASSVGQGNYEQYF
TRBJ1-1	TRBV19	few	TRBD1	TGTGCCAGTAGTACCAGGACAGGGAACACTGAAGCTTTCTTT	CASSTRTGNTEAFF
TRBJ2-5	TRBV14	.	.	TGTGCCAGCCGATTGGGGGGTCGCCAGTACTTC	CASRLGGRQYF
TRBJ2-3	TRBV18	few	.	TGTGCCAGCTCACCACCGAACAGCCGCACAGATACGCAGTATTTT	CASSPPNSRTDTQYF
TRBJ2-1	TRBV7-2	.	.	TGTGCCATAGGACAGTACAATGAGCAGTTCTTC	CAIGQYNEQFF
TRBJ1-2	TRBV12-2	few	.	TGTGCAAGTCGCTTAGGGGACGGGGGGGTCGCCTATGGCTACACCTTC	CASRLGDGGVAYGYTF
TRBJ2-2	TRBV11-3	.	.	TGTGCCAGCAGCCCGATCACGGGACAAAACACCGGGGAGCTGTTTTTT	CASSPITGQNTGELFF
TRBJ1-1	TRBV9	many	.	TGTGCCAGCAGCGTAGAAGTCAGGGTGAACACTGAAGCTTTCTTT	CASSVEVRVNTEAFF
TRBJ2-5	TRBV5-1	.	TRBD1	TGCGCCAGCAGGGCTACAGGGGGCGTGGGCCAAGAGACCCAGTACTTC	CASRATGGVGQETQYF
TRBJ2-2	TRBV14	.	TRBD1	TGTGCCAGCAGCCAAAGACCGGGACAGGGGGCTGCCGGGGAGCTGTTTTTT	CASSQRPGQGAAGELFF
TRBJ2-1	TRBV4-1	medium-sized	.	TGCGCCAGCAGCCCCCCAGGAAGAGGGACCTACAATGAGCAGTTCTTC	CASSPPGRGTYNEQFF
TRBJ2-7	TRBV4-1	many	TRBD1	TGCGCCAGCAGCCGAGTGACAGGGCCTTACGAGCAGTACTTC	CASSRVTGPYEQYF
TRBJ2-5	TRBV5-1	few	.	TGCGCCAGCAGCTTCAGACAGGCTGGGATGGAGACCCAGTACTTC	CASSFRQAGMETQYF
TRBJ2-3	TRBV5-1	.	TRBD1	TGCGCCAGCAGCTTCGGGACAGGGGGCGACCTCACAGATACGCAGTATTTT	CASSFGTGGDLTDTQYF
TRBJ1-2	TRBV15	.	.	TGTGCCACCAGCAGAAACCGGGGGGCGTATGGCTACACCTTC	CATSRNRGAYGYTF
TRBJ2-7	TRBV7-2	many	.	TGTGCCAGCAGCTACACTAGTTTCCTGGGCGAGCAGTACTTC	CASSYTSFLGEQYF
TRBJ1-5	TRBV7-6	.	.	TGTGCCAGCAGCTTATCAGGAAATCAGCCCCAGCATTTT	CASSLSGNQPQHF
TRBJ1-2	TRBV9	few	TRBD1	TGTGCCAGCAGCGTGACAGGGGCCCACTATGGCTACACCTTC	CASSVTGAHYGYTF
TRBJ2-3	TRBV6-1	.	.	TGTGCCAGCAGTGAGCGTCTTACTCCCACAGATACGCAGTATTTT	CASSERLTPTDTQYF
TRBJ2-5	TRBV7-7	.	TRBD1	TGTGCTAGCAGCTTAGGGACAGGGGCGGGGGAGACCCAGTACTTC	CASSLGTGAGETQYF
TRBJ2-4	TRBV9	few	TRBD2	TGTGCCAGCAGCCCCCCGGGACTAGGGAACATTCAGTACTTC	CASSPPGLGNIQYF
TRBJ1-1	TRBV6-1	few	.	TGTGCCAGCAGTGTTTGGAGGAGCACTGAAGCTTTCTTT	CASSVWRSTEAFF
TRBJ1-5	TRBV19	few	TRBD1	TGTGCCAGTAGATCGGGACAGAGCAATCAGCCCCAGCATTTT	CASRSGQSNQPQHF
TRBJ2-3	TRBV5-1	few	TRBD2	TGCGCCAGCAGCAAACTAGCGGGACGTGGCACAGATACGCAGTATTTT	CASSKLAGRGTDTQYF